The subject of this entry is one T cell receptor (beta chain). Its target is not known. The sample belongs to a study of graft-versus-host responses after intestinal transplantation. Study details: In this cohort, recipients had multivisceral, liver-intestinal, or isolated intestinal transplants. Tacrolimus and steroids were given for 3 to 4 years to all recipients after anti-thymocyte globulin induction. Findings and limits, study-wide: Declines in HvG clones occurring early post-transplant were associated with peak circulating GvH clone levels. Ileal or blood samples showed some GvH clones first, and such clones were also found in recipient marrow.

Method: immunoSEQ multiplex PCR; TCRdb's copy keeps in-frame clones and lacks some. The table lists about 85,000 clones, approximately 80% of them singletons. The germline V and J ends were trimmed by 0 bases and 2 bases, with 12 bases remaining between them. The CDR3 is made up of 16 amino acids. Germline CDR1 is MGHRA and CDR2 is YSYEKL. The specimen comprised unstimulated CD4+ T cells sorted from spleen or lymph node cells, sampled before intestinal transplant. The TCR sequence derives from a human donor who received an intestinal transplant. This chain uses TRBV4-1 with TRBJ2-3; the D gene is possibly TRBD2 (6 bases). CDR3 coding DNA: TGCGCCAGCAGCCAAGATTACGGGGGATTCACAGATACGCAGTATTTT. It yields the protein CASSQDYGGFTDTQYF.